One TCR beta chain is described in this entry. Only in-frame clones appear in the TCRdb table, and some are missing; sequencing was by immunoSEQ multiplex PCR. The sample has about 99,000 clones, about 92% seen once. This entry comes from a study of T cell responses to AZD1222 COVID-19 vaccine. The sequence came from an adult in good health. Sequenced material: peripheral blood, taken on day 0 of AZD1222 vaccination.

The CDR3 here is CAWGQGPGELFF. The CDR3 coding sequence is TGTGCCTGGGGACAGGGTCCCGGGGAGCTGTTTTTT. The chain combines TRBV30 with TRBJ2-2; 8 bases are a match to TRBD1. The germline CDR1 and CDR2 sequences are GTSNPN and SVGIG (reference sequence). V shed 5 bases, J shed 6 bases, and the junction held 2 bases outside the gene matches. This CDR3 contains 12 residues. Combining the CDR3 with reference TRBV30 and TRBJ2-2 gives the whole variable domain SQTIHQWPATLVQPVGSPLSLECTVEGTSNPNLYWYRQAAGRGLQLLFYSVGIGQISSEVPQNLSASRPQDRQFILSSKKLLLSDSGFYLCAWGQGPGELFFGEGSRLTVL.